A selection of T cell receptor beta chains follows, all from one sample in a study of human thymus T cells. Repertoires were generated with immunoSEQ multiplex PCR, while TCRdb's copy carries only in-frame clones and drops some. The sample holds some 78,000 clones, around 96% seen once. Sequenced sample: thymus tissue. These receptors all come from a boy under three years old with a congenital heart defect but otherwise immunologically healthy. Both conserved end residues are part of each CDR3. Fields, in order: CDR3 length, D gene, J gene, V gene, clone size, CDR3 protein, CDR3 DNA. D genes are given only for firm matches. Size tells how often a clone was seen (once, few, many) or the class of an expanded clone, and some rows leave it out.

length: 14
D: TRBD1
J: TRBJ2-3
V: TRBV15
size: -
CDR3: CATSTTGNTDTQYF
DNA: TGTGCCACCAGCACGACAGGGAACACAGATACGCAGTATTTT

length: 17
D: TRBD2
J: TRBJ2-3
V: TRBV7-9
size: -
CDR3: CASSPTGTSGSTDTQYF
DNA: TGTGCCAGCAGCCCAACCGGGACTAGCGGGAGCACAGATACGCAGTATTTT

length: 16
D: -
J: TRBJ2-2
V: TRBV27
size: -
CDR3: CASRQFSLAGGGELFF
DNA: TGTGCCAGCAGGCAATTCTCTTTGGCGGGTGGAGGGGAGCTGTTTTTT

length: 12
D: -
J: TRBJ2-7
V: TRBV28
size: once
CDR3: CASTKGDHEQYF
DNA: TGTGCCAGCACCAAAGGGGACCACGAGCAGTACTTC

length: 20
D: -
J: TRBJ2-3
V: TRBV7-8
size: -
CDR3: CASSPKRPLALYTRTDTQYF
DNA: TGTGCCAGCAGCCCAAAGCGGCCACTGGCACTATATACTCGCACAGATACGCAGTATTTT

length: 13
D: TRBD1
J: TRBJ2-7
V: TRBV7-9
size: -
CDR3: CASRRTGDGEQYF
DNA: TGTGCCAGCAGGCGGACAGGGGACGGTGAGCAGTACTTC

length: 13
D: -
J: TRBJ2-1
V: TRBV5-6
size: -
CDR3: CASTKGGRNEQFF
DNA: TGTGCCAGCACCAAAGGGGGGCGGAATGAGCAGTTCTTC

length: 16
D: -
J: TRBJ1-1
V: TRBV4-3
size: few
CDR3: CASSQGSRVGNSEAFF
DNA: TGCGCCAGCAGCCAAGGGTCCAGGGTTGGAAATTCTGAAGCTTTCTTT

length: 15
D: TRBD1
J: TRBJ1-2
V: TRBV19
size: -
CDR3: CASRNSRGRNYGYTF
DNA: TGTGCCAGTAGAAACTCCAGGGGGCGCAACTATGGCTACACCTTC

length: 19
D: -
J: TRBJ1-3
V: TRBV19
size: -
CDR3: CASNTHSPGGSDSGNTIYF
DNA: TGTGCCAGTAATACACATTCGCCGGGAGGGTCGGACTCTGGAAACACCATATATTTT

length: 11
D: -
J: TRBJ1-5
V: TRBV19
size: few
CDR3: CASRQALSQHF
DNA: TGTGCCAGTCGGCAGGCCCTGTCCCAGCATTTT

length: 16
D: TRBD1
J: TRBJ1-5
V: TRBV28
size: -
CDR3: CASSLCGTGKNQPQHF
DNA: TGTGCCAGCAGTTTATGCGGGACAGGGAAGAATCAGCCCCAGCATTTT

length: 15
D: -
J: TRBJ1-2
V: TRBV9
size: -
CDR3: CASNKPARGRYGYTF
DNA: TGTGCCAGCAACAAACCCGCCAGAGGGAGGTATGGCTACACCTTC

length: 17
D: -
J: TRBJ2-7
V: TRBV4-3
size: -
CDR3: CASSQDLVAGGAYEQYF
DNA: TGCGCCAGCAGCCAAGATCTTGTTGCAGGGGGGGCCTACGAGCAGTACTTC

length: 15
D: -
J: TRBJ2-7
V: TRBV5-5
size: once
CDR3: CASRSRTDLSYEQYF
DNA: TGTGCCAGCAGGTCAAGGACAGACCTTTCCTACGAGCAGTACTTC

length: 16
D: TRBD2
J: TRBJ2-5
V: TRBV5-6
size: -
CDR3: CASTPRREGLQETQYF
DNA: TGTGCCAGCACCCCCCGGCGGGAGGGCCTTCAGGAGACCCAGTACTTC

length: 15
D: -
J: TRBJ2-3
V: TRBV5-1
size: -
CDR3: CASSLSGVNSDTQYF
DNA: TGCGCCAGCAGCTTGTCTGGGGTAAACTCAGATACGCAGTATTTT

length: 15
D: -
J: TRBJ1-4
V: TRBV6-5
size: once
CDR3: CAIQTPRATNEKLFF
DNA: TGTGCCATCCAAACGCCCAGGGCAACTAATGAAAAACTGTTTTTT

length: 12
D: -
J: TRBJ2-7
V: TRBV2
size: -
CDR3: CASSEACRTQYF
DNA: TGTGCCAGCAGTGAAGCCTGCCGGACGCAGTACTTC

length: 19
D: -
J: TRBJ1-5
V: TRBV19
size: -
CDR3: CASSIHPSTGHYSNQPQHF
DNA: TGTGCCAGTAGTATCCACCCCTCGACGGGACATTATAGCAATCAGCCCCAGCATTTT

length: 16
D: -
J: TRBJ2-5
V: TRBV4-1
size: -
CDR3: CASRGLGRPFQETQYF
DNA: TGCGCCAGCAGGGGGTTGGGGAGGCCTTTCCAAGAGACCCAGTACTTC

length: 11
D: -
J: TRBJ1-2
V: TRBV27
size: -
CDR3: CASSGTYGYTF
DNA: TGTGCCAGTTCAGGAACCTATGGCTACACCTTC

length: 14
D: -
J: TRBJ2-1
V: TRBV2
size: -
CDR3: CASSEVGVRNEQFF
DNA: TGTGCCAGCAGTGAGGTGGGAGTGCGGAATGAGCAGTTCTTC

length: 12
D: -
J: TRBJ2-7
V: TRBV15
size: -
CDR3: CATSRWGYEQYF
DNA: TGTGCCACCAGCAGGTGGGGGTACGAGCAGTACTTC

length: 15
D: -
J: TRBJ2-5
V: TRBV7-9
size: -
CDR3: CASSLAAGSVETQYF
DNA: TGTGCCAGCAGCTTAGCGGCGGGGTCTGTGGAGACCCAGTACTTC

length: 14
D: -
J: TRBJ1-2
V: TRBV10-3
size: -
CDR3: CAISESAQGYGYTF
DNA: TGTGCCATCAGTGAGTCGGCACAGGGCTATGGCTACACCTTC

length: 15
D: -
J: TRBJ2-3
V: TRBV7-2
size: -
CDR3: CASSLQTGPRDTQYF
DNA: TGTGCCAGCAGCTTGCAAACAGGGCCGAGAGATACGCAGTATTTT